Listed below are T cell receptor beta chains from one sample, sequenced in a study of T cells in Graves' hyperthyroidism and ophthalmopathy. Each CDR3 protein is one row after TCRdb ran MiXCR on the multiplex PCR reads. The sample lists under 700,000 distinct CDR3 sequences, more than 45% seen once, with roughly 8.2% in the top ten. Sequenced input: peripheral blood or thyroid tissue (not recorded which). These receptors were obtained from a woman aged 18-29 years with Graves' hyperthyroidism. The CDR3 runs from the conserved cysteine through the conserved F or W. Each record gives: V gene, clone size, J gene, D gene, CDR3 DNA, CDR3 protein. D genes are given only for firm matches. The size field is filled for only some rows; it gives once, few, many or a size class.

TRBV5-1	NA	TRBJ1-1	TRBD1	TGCGCCAGCAGCTGGAGGACAGGGGGAGAGAACACTGAAGCTTTCTTT	CASSWRTGGENTEAFF
TRBV6-5	NA	TRBJ2-7	NA	TGTGCCAGCAGTCTGGACAAATACGAGCAGTACTTC	CASSLDKYEQYF
TRBV7-8	few	TRBJ1-1	TRBD1	TGTGCCAGCAGCTTACCTACAGGGGTTGCGAACACTGAAGCTTTCTTT	CASSLPTGVANTEAFF
TRBV6-5	NA	TRBJ1-1	NA	TGTGCCATCAGTTACTCGAACCGGGCTGAGTATCGTGTCTTT	CAISYSNRAEYRVF
TRBV7-8	many	TRBJ2-7	NA	TGTGCCAGCAGCTTAGATGCGGAGTCGAACGAGCAGTACTTC	CASSLDAESNEQYF
TRBV5-1	few	TRBJ2-6	TRBD1	TGCGCCAGCAGCTACCGGGACAGGGTAACCTTTGGGGCCAACGTCCTGACTTTC	CASSYRDRVTFGANVLTF
TRBV29-1	NA	TRBJ2-2	NA	TGCAGCGTGAGGGATCCGGGAACCGGGGAGCTGTTTTTT	CSVRDPGTGELFF
TRBV15	once	TRBJ1-5	NA	TGTGCCACCAGCAGCGACAGTGTATTCGGCAATCAGCCCCAGCATTTT	CATSSDSVFGNQPQHF
TRBV25-1	NA	TRBJ2-5	TRBD1	TGTGCCAACAGGGGCTGGGAGACCCAGTACTTC	CANRGWETQYF
TRBV29-1	many	TRBJ1-1	TRBD1	TGCAGCGTTCCTAGGACAGGCCGACGGGCGAACACTGAAGCTTTCTTT	CSVPRTGRRANTEAFF
TRBV19	NA	TRBJ1-6	NA	TGTGCCAGTAGTATCACAGGACCGCGAGCGCCAGTCCACTTT	CASSITGPRAPVHF
TRBV7-3	few	TRBJ2-7	NA	TGCGCCAGCAGCCAAGCACAAGGGTGGTACGACGAGCAGTACTTC	CASSQAQGWYDEQYF
TRBV2	many	TRBJ1-6	NA	TGTGCCAGCAGTGTTGGGTTCTCCTATAATTCACCCCTCCACTTT	CASSVGFSYNSPLHF
TRBV10-3	few	TRBJ1-1	NA	TGTGCCATCAGTGAGTTGGGGGCGGTAAAGCAGAACACTGAAGCTTTCTTT	CAISELGAVKQNTEAFF
TRBV7-6	many	TRBJ2-5	NA	TGTGCCAGCAGCCCCCGGCGGGGAGCGGTCCTAGAGACCCAGTACTTC	CASSPRRGAVLETQYF
TRBV25-1	NA	TRBJ2-7	NA	TGTGCCAGCAGCCAAAGGGGGAGCGGGCAGTACGAGCAGTACTTC	CASSQRGSGQYEQYF
TRBV10-3	many	TRBJ1-2	TRBD1	TGTGCCAGCAGGGACCGGACAGGCTATGGCTACACCTTC	CASRDRTGYGYTF
TRBV7-8	NA	TRBJ2-7	TRBD1	TGTGCCAGCAGCACAACCGGACAGGGAAACTACGAGCAGTACTTC	CASSTTGQGNYEQYF
TRBV7-4	NA	TRBJ1-1	TRBD1	TGTGCCAGCAGCTTTGGGACAGGGGCCGGGCGGATGAACACTGAAGCTTTCTTT	CASSFGTGAGRMNTEAFF
TRBV2	few	TRBJ1-6	TRBD1	TGTGCCAGCAGGCGAGGGGACAGGGTGGTATTTCATTCACCCCTCCACTTT	CASRRGDRVVFHSPLHF
TRBV20-1	NA	TRBJ2-7	NA	TGCAGTGCTAGGGGGGGGGCAGACTACGAGCAGTACTTC	CSARGGADYEQYF
TRBV24-1	few	TRBJ1-2	NA	TGTGCCAGCAGTACCTCTCCGGTTGGAAACTATGGCTACACCTTC	CASSTSPVGNYGYTF
TRBV12-3/TRBV12-4	once	TRBJ1-4	NA	TGTGCCAGCAGTTTCTACGGGGTCGGAGAAAAACTGTCTTTT	CASSFYGVGEKLSF
TRBV15	many	TRBJ1-5	NA	TGTGCCACCAGCAGAGAGGGGGGAGTTTTGAGCAATCAGCCCCAGCATTTT	CATSREGGVLSNQPQHF
TRBV5-4	once	TRBJ1-6	TRBD1	TGTGCCAGCAGCCTGACCGGGACAGGGCCCAATTCACCCCTCCACTTT	CASSLTGTGPNSPLHF
TRBV15	many	TRBJ2-7	TRBD1	TGTGCCACCAGCAGACCCACCGGGACAGACGGCTACGAGCAGTACTTC	CATSRPTGTDGYEQYF
TRBV10-3	once	TRBJ1-6	NA	TGTGCCAGCAGTCCCTCGAGTCTGACGGATTCACCCCTCCGCTTT	CASSPSSLTDSPLRF
TRBV7-9	few	TRBJ2-2	NA	TGTGCCAGCAGCGCCACTGGTGGGGATGGGACCGGGGAGCTGTTTTTT	CASSATGGDGTGELFF
TRBV25-1	NA	TRBJ2-5	NA	TGCGCCAGCAGCCAAGCCCCGGCCGTGGAGACCCAGTACTTC	CASSQAPAVETQYF
TRBV7-9	NA	TRBJ1-1	TRBD1	TGTGCCAGCAGCTACGACAGGGGGAAAGCTTTCTTT	CASSYDRGKAFF
TRBV15	NA	TRBJ2-7	NA	TGTGCCACCAGCAGAGATCAGATTAGCGGTAGCTCCTACGAGCAGTACTTC	CATSRDQISGSSYEQYF
TRBV25-1	NA	TRBJ1-3	TRBD1	TGTGCCAGCAGTTTAACGCAGCAGGGGGCGCCTGGAAACACCATATATTTT	CASSLTQQGAPGNTIYF
TRBV29-1	many	TRBJ2-5	NA	TGCAGCGTTGTAAGGGGCCAAGAGACCCAGTACTTC	CSVVRGQETQYF
TRBV24-1	NA	TRBJ2-2	TRBD1	TGTGCCACCAGTGACACAGGAGCCGGGACAGGAGACACCGGGGAGCTGTTTTTT	CATSDTGAGTGDTGELFF
TRBV20-1	NA	TRBJ1-1	TRBD1	TGCAGTGCTAGAGGACAGGGGAATGGTGAAGCTTTCTTT	CSARGQGNGEAFF
TRBV29-1	NA	TRBJ2-2	NA	TGCAGCGTTGGGGGCAGATCTCCCGGGGAGCTGTTTTTT	CSVGGRSPGELFF
TRBV7-2	few	TRBJ1-2	TRBD1	TGTGCCAGCAGCTCCCGGGACAGGAACTATGGCTACACCTTC	CASSSRDRNYGYTF
TRBV19	NA	TRBJ2-5	NA	TGTGCCAGTAGACCCCTCAGGGCCGCGGGTCAAGAGACCCAGTACTTC	CASRPLRAAGQETQYF
TRBV6-5	many	TRBJ2-5	NA	TGTGCCAGCTCCCCGGGTATGGAGACCCAGTACTTC	CASSPGMETQYF
TRBV24-1	few	TRBJ2-5	TRBD2	TGTGCCACCAGTGATCCAGGACTAGCGGGAGGGCCGAGTGAGACCCAGTACTTC	CATSDPGLAGGPSETQYF
TRBV9	NA	TRBJ2-7	TRBD2	TGTGCCAGCAGCGCAACTAGCGGCACAGCCGAGCAGTACTTC	CASSATSGTAEQYF
TRBV12-3/TRBV12-4	NA	TRBJ1-1	TRBD1	TGTGCCAGCAGCCAAAGCGGACAGGGGAAGGCTTTCTTT	CASSQSGQGKAFF
TRBV29-1	NA	TRBJ1-5	NA	TGCAGCGTTGGACAGACTCAGGTGGTAGGCAATCAGCCCCAGCATTTT	CSVGQTQVVGNQPQHF
TRBV7-9	once	TRBJ1-4	NA	TGTGCCAGCAGCCCCCTATGGGGATCAAATGAAAAACTGTTTTTT	CASSPLWGSNEKLFF
TRBV20-1	NA	TRBJ1-2	NA	TGCAGTGCTAGTCCGGGACCCTCAAATGGCTACACCTTC	CSASPGPSNGYTF
TRBV20-1	many	TRBJ1-1	NA	TGCAGTGCTAGTAGCAGCATGAACACTGAAGCTTTCTTT	CSASSSMNTEAFF
TRBV2	few	TRBJ2-5	NA	TGTGCCAGCAGTCCGCGAGGACAGAGAGAGACCCAGTACTTC	CASSPRGQRETQYF
TRBV25-1	NA	TRBJ1-2	TRBD1	TGTGCCAGCAGCCCCTGGACAGGGGCCAACTATGGCTACACCTTC	CASSPWTGANYGYTF
TRBV7-9	many	TRBJ1-5	TRBD1	TGTGCCAGCAGCTCGCCGGGACAGGTCAATCAGCCCCAGCATTTT	CASSSPGQVNQPQHF
TRBV10-3	once	TRBJ1-6	TRBD1	TGTGCCATCAGTCCCCCAGGGGGTGACTTTCCCCTCCACTTT	CAISPPGGDFPLHF
TRBV5-4	once	TRBJ1-2	NA	TGTGCCAGCACCCTTCAGGGAGGCGACTATGGCTACACCTTC	CASTLQGGDYGYTF
TRBV20-1	NA	TRBJ2-7	NA	TGCAGTGCTATAGTCAAAAGTAACTCCTACGAGCAGTACTTC	CSAIVKSNSYEQYF
TRBV25-1	NA	TRBJ1-2	NA	TGTGCCAGCAGGCGTGGGGGTAACTATGGCTACACCTTC	CASRRGGNYGYTF
TRBV10-3	NA	TRBJ2-5	NA	TGTGCCATCAGTGAGTCGCGGGGAGAAGAGACCCAGTACTTC	CAISESRGEETQYF
TRBV12-3/TRBV12-4	NA	TRBJ1-4	NA	TGTGCCAGCAGTTTAGGGGCAGGAGGCCCTCCAACTAATGAAAAACTGTTTTTT	CASSLGAGGPPTNEKLFF
TRBV15	medium-sized	TRBJ1-2	NA	TGTGCCACCAGCAGGACAACTAACTATGGCTACACCTTC	CATSRTTNYGYTF